The rows below give T cell receptor beta chains drawn from one sample of a study of blood T cell repertoires in COVID-19. Method: immunoSEQ multiplex PCR; TCRdb's copy keeps in-frame clones and lacks some. Counted here are around 39,000 clones, approximately 83% occurring once; the ten biggest clones make up about 4.9%. Sequencing was carried out using peripheral blood. The receptor source for this set is a man aged 35 to 55 with active COVID-19. Both conserved end residues are part of each CDR3. A D gene is named only where the DNA matches it firmly. Clone size is shown for a subset of rows, as once, few, many or a class of expanded clone.

>TRBD1|NA|TRBV9|TRBJ1-4
TGTGCCAGCGCGGGGACAGAGAATGAAAAACTGTTTTTT
CASAGTENEKLFF
>NA|NA|TRBV19|TRBJ1-5
TGTGCCAGTAGTGGGTGGACAACGGGCAATCAGCCCCAGCATTTT
CASSGWTTGNQPQHF
>NA|NA|TRBV3-1/TRBV3-2|TRBJ2-1
TGTGCCAGCAGCCAAGTAGCCCTCTACAATGAGCAGTTCTTC
CASSQVALYNEQFF
>NA|NA|TRBV11-2|TRBJ1-2
TGTGCCAGCAGCTTAGACGGCGGGGGCGCGGGCTACACCTTC
CASSLDGGGAGYTF
>TRBD2|NA|TRBV10-3|TRBJ2-1
TGTGCCATCAGTCCCCCCGGGACTAGCGGCAATGAGCAGTTCTTC
CAISPPGTSGNEQFF
>NA|NA|TRBV30|TRBJ1-3
TGTGCCTGGAATCGAGTCTCTGGAAACACCATATATTTT
CAWNRVSGNTIYF
>TRBD1|NA|TRBV4-1|TRBJ2-7
TGCGCCAGCAGCCAAGGGACAGGGCACTACGAGCAGTACTTC
CASSQGTGHYEQYF
>NA|NA|TRBV5-6|TRBJ1-6
TGTGCCAGCAGGGTTTTGGGAGTTACCAATTCACCCCTCCACTTT
CASRVLGVTNSPLHF
>TRBD2|few|TRBV28|TRBJ2-7
TGTGCCAGCAGTCCACCGGGACTAACCTACGAGCAGTACTTC
CASSPPGLTYEQYF
>TRBD2|NA|TRBV4-1|TRBJ2-7
TGCGCCAGCAGCCAAAAAAGTGGAAGAACTAGCGGATCCTACGAGCAGTACTTC
CASSQKSGRTSGSYEQYF